These 9 T cell receptor beta chains were all obtained from the same sample, sequenced in a study of CD8+ T cells in alopecia areata. Indicated treatment: oral pan-JAK inhibitor, 5-10 mg twice daily. Reverse transcribed after extraction, RNA yielded cDNA as the sequencing template. Here immunoSEQ multiplex PCR was the method, and the copy in TCRdb shows in-frame clones only, minus some. The data contain some 150,000 clones, about 88% of them singletons. Sequencing used CD8+ T cells sorted from blood, obtained at week 4, from a patient treated with tofacitinib. The origin of the receptors is a human donor with alopecia areata.

This clone was seen a single time. The rearrangement uses TRBV9 and TRBJ2-3; D uncertain. This CDR3 has 17 residues. With 3 bases removed from V and 3 bases from J, the gap between germline ends came to 20 bases. The germline CDR1 and CDR2 sequences are SGDLS and YYNGEE. The CDR3 here is CASSAPAGMSLTDTQYF. Here the CDR3 DNA reads TGTGCCAGCAGCGCACCAGCAGGAATGAGTCTGACAGATACGCAGTATTTT. Using reference TRBV9 and TRBJ2-3 for the parts outside the CDR3, the full variable domain is DSGVTQTPKHLITATGQRVTLRCSPRSGDLSVYWYQQSLDQGLQFLIQYYNGEERAKGNILERFSAQQFPDLHSELNLSSLELGDSALYFCASSAPAGMSLTDTQYFGPGTRLTVL.

This clone is a singleton in its sample. This rearrangement joins TRBV7-9 to TRBJ2-1; tentatively, D is TRBD1 or TRBD2 (5 bases each). The V end lost 1 base, the J end lost 11 bases, and 15 bases lay between the germline ends. CDR1 and CDR2 (germline): SEHNR, FQNEAQ (reference sequence). The CDR3 sequence is 14 residues long. CDR3 bases: TGTGCCAGCAGCTTAGTACCGCTGAGGGGTAAGCAGTTCTTC. Translating gives CASSLVPLRGKQFF.

This clone is a singleton in its sample. J is TRBJ1-1 and V is TRBV13, with 9 nucleotides matching TRBD1. CDR3 size: 15 residues. The V segment lost 5 bases and the J segment 3 bases; nucleotides outside the gene matches: 7. Per the germline V gene, CDR1 is PRHDT and CDR2 is FYEKMQ (reference sequence). The CDR3 nucleotides read TGTGCCAGCAGCACAACAGGGGGCGCGGACACTGAAGCTTTCTTT. Protein sequence: CASSTTGGADTEAFF.

The chain is built from TRBV28 and TRBJ2-3, with a possible D match to TRBD1 (5 bases). The length of the CDR3 is 14 residues. Germline lookup yields CDR1 MDHEN and CDR2 SYDVKM. V was pared by 3 bases and J by 4 bases, with 11 bases between. The CDR3 nucleotides are TGTGCCAGCAGTTTTCAGGGCGCGGCAGATACGCAGTATTTT. Its protein product is CASSFQGAADTQYF.

The J gene is TRBJ1-2, the V gene TRBV27; the D is unclear. Germline V gives CDR1 MNHEY, CDR2 SMNVEV (reference sequence). The CDR3 covers 13 residues. The ends were cut back, 4 bases at V and 4 bases at J, with 10 bases in the middle. In nucleotides, the CDR3 is TGTGCCAGCAGTTCCCAGTCGGCCTATGGCTACACCTTC. Translated: CASSSQSAYGYTF.

The genes are TRBV9 and TRBJ2-7; the D call may be TRBD1 or TRBD2 (6 bases each). Per the germline V gene, CDR1 is SGDLS and CDR2 is YYNGEE. Trimming shortened V by 0 bases and J by 5 bases, and 12 bases separated the two germline ends. This CDR3 has 14 amino acids. The DNA for the CDR3 is TGTGCCAGCAGCGTAGGAGGGGGGCGAGACGAGCAGTACTTC. Residues: CASSVGGGRDEQYF.

This rearrangement joins TRBV29-1 to TRBJ2-7, with D perhaps matching TRBD1 (6 bases). Germline loops: CDR1 SQVTM, CDR2 ANQGSEA. The length of the CDR3 is 14 residues. Trimming pared 5 bases from V and 0 bases from J, leaving 14 bases between. The CDR3 protein is CSVNKGHSSYEQYF. CDR3 in DNA: TGCAGCGTTAATAAGGGACACTCCTCCTACGAGCAGTACTTC.

The J gene is TRBJ1-1, the V gene TRBV12-5; TRBD1 might be the D (6 bases). The CDR3 covers 15 residues. The V end lost 2 bases, the J end lost 6 bases, and 16 bases lay between the germline ends. CDR1 is LGHNT, CDR2 FRNRAP, per germline. This CDR3 reads CASGLPFEQGPEAFF. The CDR3 DNA reads as TGTGCTAGTGGTTTGCCTTTCGAACAGGGCCCTGAAGCTTTCTTT. The full variable domain, with the rest looked up from reference TRBV12-5 and TRBJ1-1, is DARVTQTPRHKVTEMGQEVTMRCQPILGHNTVFWYRQTMMQGLELLAYFRNRAPLDDSGMPKDRFSAEMPDATLATLKIQPSEPRDSAVYFCASGLPFEQGPEAFFGQGTRLTVV.

The rearrangement joins TRBV7-9 to TRBJ2-7; 7 bases map to TRBD2. The length of the CDR3 is 14 residues. Germline-derived CDR1 and CDR2 are SEHNR and FQNEAQ (reference sequence). The CDR3 loop reads CALKGEGPAYEQYF. In nucleotides, the CDR3 is TGTGCACTAAAAGGGGAGGGGCCGGCCTACGAGCAGTACTTC.